This is a list of T cell receptor beta chains from one sample in a study of cytomegalovirus exposure and HLA in healthy donors. Data came from immunoSEQ multiplex PCR; TCRdb stores just in-frame clones and leaves some out. The table records over 75,000 clones, roughly 86% of them present only once. The sequencing input was PBMCs. The receptors come from a man younger than 45 in good health and CMV-seropositive. Both conserved end residues are part of each CDR3. The order of the fields is CDR3 length, D gene, J gene, clone size, V gene, CDR3 protein, CDR3 DNA. A D gene is named only where the DNA matches it firmly. Clone sizes are given selectively: once, few, many, or a class where the clone is expanded.

>14|NA|TRBJ2-2|once|TRBV6-5
CASSYSGSTGELFF
TGTGCCAGCAGTTACTCGGGCAGCACCGGGGAGCTGTTTTTT
>12|TRBD1|TRBJ1-1|NA|TRBV9
CASSLTGHEAFF
TGTGCCAGCAGCTTGACAGGGCATGAAGCTTTCTTT
>15|TRBD1|TRBJ2-3|NA|TRBV5-1
CASSPGQGNTDTQYF
TGCGCCAGCAGCCCGGGACAGGGGAACACAGATACGCAGTATTTT
>16|TRBD2|TRBJ2-1|NA|TRBV5-1
CASSRGGGPQTDEQFF
TGCGCCAGCAGCCGCGGCGGGGGGCCCCAGACCGATGAGCAGTTCTTC
>14|NA|TRBJ1-2|once|TRBV27
CASSPVGGNYGYTF
TGTGCCAGCAGTCCGGTGGGGGGAAACTATGGCTACACCTTC
>14|NA|TRBJ2-3|NA|TRBV28
CASSSYGSSDTQYF
TGTGCCAGCAGTTCTTACGGGTCATCAGATACGCAGTATTTT
>13|TRBD2|TRBJ2-7|NA|TRBV29-1
CSVDRLAGSEQYF
TGCAGCGTTGACAGACTAGCGGGATCCGAGCAGTACTTC
>14|NA|TRBJ1-3|NA|TRBV9
CASSVDSSGNTIYF
TGTGCCAGCAGCGTAGACAGCTCTGGAAACACCATATATTTT
>12|NA|TRBJ1-6|NA|TRBV13
CASSFPGSPLHF
TGTGCCAGCAGCTTCCCAGGGTCACCCCTCCACTTT
>15|NA|TRBJ1-3|NA|TRBV6-1
CASSESRDGGNTIYF
TGTGCCAGCAGTGAAAGCAGGGATGGTGGAAACACCATATATTTT
>17|NA|TRBJ2-1|NA|TRBV4-1
CASSLVALGSPYNEQFF
TGCGCCAGCAGTCTCGTGGCGTTGGGTAGCCCCTACAATGAGCAGTTCTTC
>15|TRBD1|TRBJ2-7|once|TRBV7-9
CASSLDRGGTHEQYF
TGTGCCAGCAGCCTCGACAGGGGAGGAACACACGAGCAGTACTTC
>16|TRBD2|TRBJ2-5|NA|TRBV30
CAWSVRLAGTKETQYF
TGTGCCTGGAGTGTACGACTAGCGGGGACTAAAGAGACCCAGTACTTC
>15|TRBD1|TRBJ1-2|NA|TRBV7-2
CASSSQGEWLFGYTF
TGTGCCAGCAGCTCACAGGGGGAATGGCTGTTTGGCTACACCTTC
>13|NA|TRBJ2-3|NA|TRBV29-1
CSVDVEYSDTQYF
TGCAGCGTTGATGTGGAGTATTCAGATACGCAGTATTTT
>13|TRBD2|TRBJ2-7|NA|TRBV5-6
CASSSTGGYEQYF
TGTGCCAGCAGCAGTACGGGGGGCTACGAGCAGTACTTC
>15|TRBD1|TRBJ2-7|once|TRBV5-1
CASSSEGTGAYEQYF
TGCGCCAGCAGCTCTGAGGGGACAGGGGCCTACGAGCAGTACTTC
>14|NA|TRBJ1-1|NA|TRBV5-1
CASSLAPRVTEAFF
TGCGCCAGCAGCTTGGCCCCTCGTGTCACTGAAGCTTTCTTT
>14|TRBD1|TRBJ2-7|NA|TRBV28
CASGDRSNLYEQYF
TGTGCCAGCGGGGACAGGTCAAATCTCTACGAGCAGTACTTC
>13|TRBD1|TRBJ2-7|NA|TRBV27
CASSRDSLYEQYF
TGTGCCAGCAGTAGGGACAGTCTATACGAGCAGTACTTC
>16|TRBD2|TRBJ2-1|few|TRBV5-1
CASSFPSIAGENEQFF
TGCGCCAGCAGCTTCCCCTCGATCGCGGGAGAGAATGAGCAGTTCTTC
>17|NA|TRBJ2-7|NA|TRBV15
CATSRDFLQGTDSEQYF
TGTGCCACCAGCAGAGATTTCCTACAGGGGACTGATAGCGAGCAGTACTTC
>14|NA|TRBJ2-3|few|TRBV27
CASSRQDSTDTQYF
TGTGCCAGCAGCCGACAGGATAGCACAGATACGCAGTATTTT
>14|NA|TRBJ1-2|NA|TRBV27
CASSSFSGEDGYTF
TGTGCCAGCAGTTCTTTCTCGGGGGAGGATGGCTACACCTTC
>14|NA|TRBJ1-1|NA|TRBV2
CASRPQDMNTEAFF
TGTGCCAGCAGGCCACAGGACATGAACACTGAAGCTTTCTTT
>15|TRBD1|TRBJ1-4|NA|TRBV7-2
CASSSRTGPNEKLFF
TGTGCCAGCAGCTCCAGGACAGGGCCTAATGAAAAACTGTTTTTT
>13|NA|TRBJ2-2|NA|TRBV30
CAWSVRSTGELFF
TGTGCCTGGAGTGTACGTAGTACCGGGGAGCTGTTTTTT
>17|TRBD2|TRBJ2-1|few|TRBV10-3
CAISESLASGDNNEQFF
TGTGCCATCAGTGAGTCGCTGGCTAGCGGGGACAACAATGAGCAGTTCTTC
>13|TRBD2|TRBJ2-7|NA|TRBV4-2
CASSGTKGYEQYF
TGTGCCAGCAGCGGGACTAAGGGCTACGAGCAGTACTTC
>14|NA|TRBJ2-5|NA|TRBV5-4
CASSLVPRQETQYF
TGTGCCAGCAGCTTGGTCCCCAGACAAGAGACCCAGTACTTC
>12|NA|TRBJ2-7|NA|TRBV2
CASRQGSYEQYF
TGTGCCAGCAGGCAGGGCTCCTACGAGCAGTACTTC
>15|TRBD2|TRBJ2-7|NA|TRBV28
CASSFSTSGRYEQYF
TGTGCCAGCAGTTTTAGCACTAGCGGACGCTACGAGCAGTACTTC
>15|NA|TRBJ2-1|NA|TRBV18
CASSQIGTLLNEQFF
TGTGCCAGCTCACAGATAGGGACTCTCCTTAATGAGCAGTTCTTC
>13|TRBD1|TRBJ2-7|NA|TRBV2
CASSRDRDVEQYF
TGTGCCAGCAGCCGGGACAGGGACGTCGAGCAGTACTTC
>14|TRBD1|TRBJ2-7|NA|TRBV28
CASSQQGATYEQYF
TGTGCCAGCAGCCAACAGGGGGCAACCTACGAGCAGTACTTC
>14|NA|TRBJ2-5|once|TRBV4-1
CASSQTVQQETQYF
TGCGCCAGCAGCCAGACTGTGCAACAAGAGACCCAGTACTTC
>16|TRBD2|TRBJ2-1|few|TRBV9
CASSAQGREYGNEQFF
TGTGCCAGCAGCGCACAAGGGCGGGAGTATGGGAATGAGCAGTTCTTC
>15|TRBD1|TRBJ1-3|NA|TRBV28
CASSSPGTERNTIYF
TGTGCCAGCAGTTCCCCTGGGACAGAGCGAAACACCATATATTTT
>16|NA|TRBJ2-7|NA|TRBV27
CASSSNRDSSYYEQYF
TGTGCCAGCAGTTCTAACCGGGACTCCAGCTACTACGAGCAGTACTTC
>15|TRBD1|TRBJ2-2|NA|TRBV18
CASSPGTGNTGELFF
TGTGCCAGCTCACCCGGGACAGGGAACACCGGGGAGCTGTTTTTT
>19|NA|TRBJ2-3|NA|TRBV7-9
CASSFRPPWGEYDGDTQYF
TGTGCCAGCAGCTTTCGACCCCCTTGGGGGGAGTATGATGGGGATACGCAGTATTTT
>14|NA|TRBJ1-5|NA|TRBV2
CASSEYRPVRPQHF
TGTGCCAGCAGTGAATACAGACCGGTCCGGCCCCAGCATTTT
>12|NA|TRBJ1-2|NA|TRBV7-8
CACRGPGYGYTF
TGTGCATGCAGGGGACCGGGCTATGGCTACACCTTC
>15|TRBD1|TRBJ1-3|NA|TRBV6-5
CASSWTGFSGNTIYF
TGTGCCAGCAGTTGGACAGGTTTCTCTGGAAACACCATATATTTT
>16|TRBD1|TRBJ2-7|NA|TRBV4-1
CASSQEWRQGANEQYF
TGCGCCAGCAGCCAAGAATGGCGACAGGGGGCTAACGAGCAGTACTTC
>14|NA|TRBJ1-5|NA|TRBV28
CASRSDSFNQPQHF
TGTGCCAGCAGAAGCGACAGCTTCAATCAGCCCCAGCATTTT
>17|NA|TRBJ2-1|NA|TRBV2
CASSEVVTGAFYNEQFF
TGTGCCAGCAGTGAAGTAGTTACGGGAGCGTTTTACAATGAGCAGTTCTTC
>16|NA|TRBJ2-1|NA|TRBV7-6
CASSTLLRVSYNEQFF
TGTGCCAGCAGCACCCTATTGCGGGTTTCCTACAATGAGCAGTTCTTC
>15|TRBD1|TRBJ1-1|NA|TRBV7-3
CASSSGTAMNTEAFF
TGTGCCAGCAGCTCTGGGACAGCTATGAACACTGAAGCTTTCTTT
>15|TRBD2|TRBJ2-1|NA|TRBV7-8
CASSLAGPSYNEQFF
TGTGCCAGCAGTCTAGCGGGTCCTTCCTACAATGAGCAGTTCTTC
>17|NA|TRBJ2-7|NA|TRBV28
CASSLSDISSVSYEQYF
TGTGCCAGCAGTTTATCGGACATCTCTTCAGTATCCTACGAGCAGTACTTC
>17|NA|TRBJ2-5|NA|TRBV27
CASRQIRAGVRKETQYF
TGTGCCAGCAGACAAATAAGGGCCGGGGTGCGTAAAGAGACCCAGTACTTC
>14|TRBD1|TRBJ1-3|few|TRBV2
CASRLGQGTVTIYF
TGTGCCAGCAGATTGGGACAGGGCACGGTCACCATATATTTT
>12|NA|TRBJ1-2|NA|TRBV5-1
CASSLRGKGYTF
TGCGCCAGCAGCTTGAGGGGCAAGGGCTACACCTTC
>17|TRBD1|TRBJ1-4|few|TRBV6-1
CASSGSRGKGGDEKLFF
TGTGCCAGCAGTGGTTCGCGGGGAAAAGGGGGCGATGAAAAACTGTTTTTT
>18|NA|TRBJ2-7|NA|TRBV5-8
CASSRWTWGSSGSYEQYF
TGTGCCAGCAGCCGATGGACCTGGGGGAGTAGCGGATCCTACGAGCAGTACTTC
>14|TRBD2|TRBJ2-1|NA|TRBV7-6
CASSGTSGSNEQFF
TGTGCCAGCAGCGGGACTAGCGGGAGCAATGAGCAGTTCTTC
>15|TRBD2|TRBJ2-1|NA|TRBV6-5
CASRKGTSGYNEQFF
TGTGCCAGCAGGAAAGGGACTAGCGGATACAATGAGCAGTTCTTC